This T cell receptor (beta chain) was identified in a study of glioma-infiltrating T cells after dendritic cell vaccination. The study's findings and limits: No direct clonality-survival link was found; a diverse polyclonal response may matter.

On this clone itself: The antigen remains unidentified.

This CDR3 has 12 residues. The ends were cut back, 0 bases at V and 1 base at J, with 4 bases in the middle. Germline V CDR1 and CDR2: GTSNPN, SVGIG (reference sequence). PBMC sampling occurred before vaccination, two weeks after the third dose, and at progression. Amplification used 60 V beta primers and 13 J beta primers. Assay used: immunoSEQ multiplex PCR; TCRdb lists only in-frame clones, some missing. The sample records over 90,000 clones, roughly 76% being singletons. Sequenced material: blood, taken before dendritic cell vaccination. This receptor was obtained from a human donor with glioblastoma. V usage is TRBV30 and J usage is TRBJ2-7; D unresolved. The CDR3 loop is CAWSVRSYEQYF. The CDR3 bases are TGTGCCTGGAGTGTACGGTCCTACGAGCAGTACTTC.